Following are 3 T cell receptor beta chains from one sample sequenced in a study of early T cells in non-severe SARS-CoV-2 infection. TCRdb ran MiXCR on the 5' RACE reads and lists one entry per CDR3 protein. The sample contains fewer than 130,000 distinct CDR3 sequences, around 12% of which appear only once. The sample in question was whole blood, obtained at baseline. These receptors all stem from an adult who was a healthcare worker with PCR-confirmed SARS-CoV-2 infection or an uninfected control (not recorded which).

The genes are TRBV7-9 and TRBJ2-1; a weak D match, TRBD1 (6 bases). The CDR3 covers 16 residues. Germline V lookup: CDR1 SEHNR, CDR2 FQNEAQ (reference sequence). Trimming removed 8 bases at V and 0 bases at J, with 17 bases between. The CDR3: CASADPDSLSYNEQFF. DNA of the CDR3: TGTGCCAGCGCTGATCCGGACAGTCTCTCCTACAATGAGCAGTTCTTC.

V usage is TRBV2 and J usage is TRBJ1-2; D perhaps matches TRBD1 (5 bases). CDR1 SNHLY and CDR2 FYNNEI come from the germline V gene. CDR3 size: 12 residues. V shed 6 bases and J shed 8 bases, with 13 bases lying between them. CDR3 region: CASSSGTEGYTF. CDR3 coding DNA: TGTGCCAGCAGCTCAGGGACGGAGGGCTACACCTTC.

This clonotype appeared many times. This sequence joins TRBV12-3 or TRBV12-4 and TRBJ2-2, with 7 bases identical to TRBD2. V shed 6 bases, J shed 4 bases, and the junction held 11 bases outside the gene matches. This CDR3 contains 16 residues. In DNA form, the CDR3 reads TGTGCCAGCAGACCCTTGGGGAGGGTGAGCACCGGGGAGCTGTTTTTT. It specifies CASRPLGRVSTGELFF.